This entry is about one TCR beta chain. It has no known antigen specificity. No much larger clonotype is one base removed from it; base qualities were not supplied. Using the immunoSEQ multiplex PCR assay, the TCRB and TCRAD loci were amplified from a standardized quantity of quality-controlled genomic DNA. The V(D)J region was spanned by amplicons of a length sufficient to cover the CDR3 and to identify V and J genes. Amplicon sequencing was performed on an Illumina platform through the commercial immunoSEQ service. Concerning the study's data processing: Primer bias and sequencing errors were corrected as previously described, and TCRAD and TCRB definitions were based on the IMGT database. The repertoires were analysed using immunoSEQ Analyzer 3.0 and VDJTools for basic statistics, V/J segment usage, diversity estimates, rarefaction and pairwise overlap. Diversity was estimated using the Chao1, ChaoE, Efron-Thisted, Shannon and inverse Simpson indices, and was also estimated on datasets down-sampled to the size of the smallest sample. Repertoire overlap was assessed by strict matching of CDR3 nucleotide sequence, V gene and J gene, and clustering was done by Jaccard-based multidimensional scaling. In its TCRdb copy, this immuneACCESS table keeps in-frame sequences only and misses some clones. Where compared with another copy, unresolved V genes explain less than half of these, and the others have no known cause. Clone size and V and J calls were adopted from that table, with D and trimming inferred from the DNA. This sample has fewer than 90,000 clones in its table, and nearly 98% of those were observed once. Together, the top ten hold 0.025% to 0.035% of the sample.

The CDR3 runs 13 amino acids, cysteine and phenylalanine included. Only the CDR3 part of the read is kept: 39 bases, read in frame from the first base. V and J are truncated by 5 bases and 2 bases respectively, leaving an intervening sequence of 10 bases. The germline V gene encodes CDR1 MDHEN and CDR2 SYDVKM. Thymus tissue was obtained as surgical resects removed during corrective cardiac surgery. The donors were immunologically healthy infants in Finland who had open corrective cardiac surgery for congenital heart defects. Thymocytes were freed from the tissue by mechanical means and kept at -70 degrees C as pellets of about 8.5-34 million cells. A QIAsymphony instrument was used to extract genomic DNA from frozen cell pellets. The data belong to a study of human thymus T cells (dated by TCRdb to about 2020). General notes on the study: The study used eight infant thymus samples plus four related peripheral blood samples to characterize TCR alpha and beta repertoires. The infant donors were roughly 7 to 244 days old, and the cohort included over five males and two females. The full study reports these points: Usage of V and J gene segments appeared to be biased in both the thymic and the peripheral blood repertoires. According to the related research, thymic TCR repertoires were highly overlapping among unrelated individuals. On average, thymus samples gave 800,000 or so unique TCRB clonotypes, whereas blood samples gave roughly 86,000.

Material: thymus tissue. The chain was built from TRBV28 and TRBJ2-7, with the D gene too uncertain to name. The TCR was taken from a boy under two years old with a congenital heart defect but otherwise immunologically healthy. The bases are TGTGCCAGCAGTGGCGACGGACCCTACGAGCAGTACTTC. Translated, it gives CASSGDGPYEQYF.